Following are 21 T cell receptor beta chains from one sample sequenced in a study of identical twins. In TCRdb, the 5' RACE reads were re-called with MiXCR into one record per CDR3 protein. The table has around 490,000 distinct CDR3 sequences, 15% seen once. The data were also submitted as part of a second study, on yellow fever vaccine responses in identical twins.

The sample taken for sequencing was CD4+ T cells sorted from blood. The receptor set was obtained from a woman between 18 and 29 years old in good health.

This chain links TRBV28 with TRBJ1-5, with 7 bases identical to TRBD1. Losses at the gene ends were 6 bases for V and 0 bases for J; bases not matched to a gene: 8. The V gene's germline CDR1 is MDHEN and CDR2 SYDVKM. The CDR3 extends over 16 amino acids. DNA for the CDR3: TGTGCCAGCAGCCCAAGGGGGCCTTTTAGCAATCAGCCCCAGCATTTT. It codes for CASSPRGPFSNQPQHF.

The sample holds a few counts of this clonotype. The rearrangement joins TRBV20-1 to TRBJ2-3, with TRBD1 identical over 8 bases. This CDR3 has 16 amino acids. J lost 3 bases, V lost 0 bases, and 8 bases had no gene match. CDR1 is DFQATT and CDR2 is SNEGSKA in the germline V gene (reference sequence). The CDR3: CSARDRGTGWTDTQYF. The CDR3 DNA reads TGCAGTGCTAGAGATAGAGGGACAGGCTGGACAGATACGCAGTATTTT.

This chain joins TRBV18 and TRBJ1-4, with 7 bases that match TRBD1. Per the germline V gene, CDR1 is KGHSH and CDR2 is LQKENI. The J segment lost 4 bases and the V segment lost 5 bases, leaving 4 bases of the junction unmatched. The CDR3 extends over 14 amino acids. CDR3 sequence reads: CASSTTGVNEKLFF. The CDR3 nucleotides are TGTGCCAGCTCAACTACAGGGGTTAATGAAAAACTGTTTTTT.

A few counts support this clonotype. V gene TRBV3-1 combines with J gene TRBJ2-7; no firm D call. The CDR3 spans 16 residues. Germline-derived CDR1 and CDR2 are LGHDT and YNNKEL (reference sequence). V lost 2 bases, J lost 2 bases, and 16 bases lay in between. CDR3 sequence reads: CASSQSYRDQTYEQYV. The CDR3 bases are TGTGCCAGCAGCCAAAGTTATAGAGACCAGACCTACGAGCAGTACGTC.

This clonotype has a handful of counts. CDR3 DNA: TGCAGTGCTAGCCTCCTAGCGGGAATATCAGATACGCAGTATTTT. Protein product: CSASLLAGISDTQYF. The genes are TRBV20-1 and TRBJ2-3, with 9 positions matching TRBD2. Trimming removed 3 bases from V and 4 bases from J; junction bases left unmatched: 8. The germline V gene encodes CDR1 DFQATT and CDR2 SNEGSKA (reference sequence). This CDR3 has 15 residues.

This clonotype turned up a few times. The chain recombines TRBV20-1 with TRBJ2-3; D ambiguous. The CDR3 is 13 residues long. CDR1 and CDR2 from the germline V gene are DFQATT and SNEGSKA (reference sequence). The V gene lost 2 bases and the J gene lost 4 bases, with 10 bases spanning the gap. The CDR3 DNA is TGCAGTGCTAGACTTACTCATCCAGATACGCAGTATTTT. Translated: CSARLTHPDTQYF.

The chain has TRBV9 and TRBJ2-7; tentatively, D is TRBD2 (5 bases). CDR3 length: 15 residues. Trimming pared 0 bases from V and 2 bases from J, leaving 12 bases between. The germline V gene encodes CDR1 SGDLS and CDR2 YYNGEE. The CDR3 sequence is CASSVAGGNAYEQYF. DNA of the CDR3: TGTGCCAGCAGCGTAGCTGGAGGAAATGCCTACGAGCAGTACTTC. Full variable domain (remainder filled in from reference TRBV9 and TRBJ2-7): DSGVTQTPKHLITATGQRVTLRCSPRSGDLSVYWYQQSLDQGLQFLIQYYNGEERAKGNILERFSAQQFPDLHSELNLSSLELGDSALYFCASSVAGGNAYEQYFGPGTRLTVT.

There are a few counts of this clonotype. This chain uses TRBV2 with TRBJ2-5, with 7 bases matching TRBD1. The ends lost 4 bases at V and 3 bases at J; junction bases unmatched: 8. CDR3 length: 15 residues. Germline V lookup: CDR1 SNHLY, CDR2 FYNNEI. Here the CDR3 reads CASSVRQGAKETQYF. Written as DNA, the CDR3 is TGTGCCAGCAGTGTACGACAGGGAGCCAAAGAGACCCAGTACTTC.

The chain combines TRBV6-5 with TRBJ2-3, with TRBD1 as a possible D gene (6 bases). The ends were cut back, 4 bases at V and 0 bases at J, with 17 bases in the middle. Germline V lookup: CDR1 MNHEY, CDR2 SVGAGI. This CDR3 region has 17 residues. The CDR3 loop reads CASSLRPGTLSTDTQYF. The CDR3 DNA is TGTGCCAGCAGTTTACGCCCGGGGACATTAAGCACAGATACGCAGTATTTT.

This clonotype came up a few times. This rearrangement joins TRBV4-1 to TRBJ2-4; 7 bases agree with TRBD1. Trimming took 1 base from V and 7 from J; bases not matched to a gene: 4. The CDR3 runs to 14 residues. Germline CDR1 is MGHRA and CDR2 is YSYEKL. The CDR3 region is CASSQVQGENIQYF. The CDR3 coding sequence is TGCGCCAGCAGCCAAGTTCAGGGGGAGAACATTCAGTACTTC.

The J gene is TRBJ2-2, the V gene TRBV9; no clear D gene. Germline V CDR1 and CDR2: SGDLS, YYNGEE. Trimming cost V 3 bases and J 6 bases, with 12 bases left between them. This CDR3 has 14 amino acids. This CDR3 is CASSARPLAGELFF. The CDR3 nucleotides read TGTGCCAGCAGCGCCCGCCCCCTTGCCGGGGAGCTGTTTTTT.

This clonotype was detected a few times. A much larger clone sits a single nucleotide away, making a read error possible. The V call is TRBV6-6, the J call TRBJ1-5; 8 bases are a match to TRBD1. Germline V gene lookup returns CDR1 MNHNY and CDR2 SVGAGI (reference sequence). CDR3 length: 13 residues. J gave up 6 bases and V 8 bases, and 6 bases lay outside the gene matches. CDR3 DNA sequence: TGTGCCAGCGGAGACAGGGGAGGTCAGCCCCAGCATTTT. Protein product: CASGDRGGQPQHF.

This clonotype was counted only a few times. This sequence joins TRBV20-1 and TRBJ2-5, with 9 bases lining up with TRBD1. The germline CDR1 and CDR2 sequences are DFQATT and SNEGSKA (reference sequence). J gave up 4 bases and V 2 bases, and 2 bases lay outside the gene matches. This CDR3 region has 13 residues. The CDR3 bases are TGCAGTGCTAGATCGGACAGGGGAGAGACCCAGTACTTC. It yields the protein CSARSDRGETQYF.

The V gene is TRBV5-1, the J gene TRBJ2-1, with D perhaps TRBD1 or TRBD2 (7 bases each). V was pared by 2 bases and J by 9 bases, with 12 bases between. The CDR3 sequence is 13 residues long. CDR1 and CDR2 (germline): SGHRS, YFSETQ. Here the CDR3 reads CASSFQGGSEQFF. The CDR3 DNA is TGCGCCAGCAGCTTCCAGGGGGGGAGTGAGCAGTTCTTC.

The rearrangement uses TRBV5-1 and TRBJ2-5; D is possibly TRBD2 (5 bases). The CDR3 extends over 15 amino acids. Between the trimmed V and J ends, which lost 4 bases and 5 bases, there was a span of 18 bases. Germline loops: CDR1 SGHRS, CDR2 YFSETQ. CDR3 loop: CASSPPDYRKETQYF. CDR3 coding DNA: TGCGCCAGCAGCCCGCCAGACTACCGAAAGGAGACCCAGTACTTC.

This chain connects TRBV20-1 to TRBJ1-4; tentative D call: TRBD1 (6 bases). Trimming took 3 bases from V and 4 from J, leaving 15 bases between them. Germline-derived CDR1 and CDR2 are DFQATT and SNEGSKA (reference sequence). CDR3 length: 15 amino acids. As DNA, the CDR3 is TGCAGTGCTAGCACAGGGAGGGCTTATAATGAAAAACTGTTTTTT. Residues: CSASTGRAYNEKLFF.

In its sample, this clonotype was seen a few times. The chain joins TRBV7-6 to TRBJ2-1, with D perhaps matching TRBD1 (6 bases). The CDR3 runs 13 residues. Trimming removed 6 bases from V and 4 bases from J, with 10 bases in between. Looked up from germline, CDR1 is SGHVS and CDR2 is FNYEAQ. CDR3 residues: CASRAGVYNEQFF. In DNA, the CDR3 is TGTGCCAGCAGGGCAGGGGTTTACAATGAGCAGTTCTTC.

This clonotype has a handful of counts. The J gene is TRBJ2-5, the V gene TRBV29-1, with D possibly TRBD2 on 6 matching bases. Per germline, CDR1 SQVTM and CDR2 ANQGSEA. Trimming removed 7 bases from V and 5 bases from J, with 20 bases in between. The CDR3 runs 14 residues. As DNA, the CDR3 is TGCAGCGGGAGGGGAAGCGTGGTAGGGGAGACCCAGTACTTC. This encodes CSGRGSVVGETQYF.

The chain carries TRBV2 and TRBJ2-1; 13 bases agree with TRBD2. CDR1 is SNHLY, CDR2 FYNNEI, per germline. CDR3 size: 15 residues. Unmatched junction bases numbered 7, after V lost 6 bases and J lost 8 bases. The CDR3 loop reads CASRLTSGGAHEQFF. The DNA for the CDR3 is TGTGCCAGCAGATTAACTAGCGGGGGGGCCCATGAGCAGTTCTTC.

As DNA, the CDR3 is TGCGCCAGCAGCTTGCCGGGCTCGGAGGAGACCCAGTACTTC. It translates to CASSLPGSEETQYF. The gene calls are TRBV5-1 and TRBJ2-5; D gene uncertain. The CDR3 is made up of 14 amino acids. Trimming removed 1 base from V and 5 bases from J, with 12 bases in between. Germline V gene data show CDR1 as SGHRS and CDR2 as YFSETQ.

This sequence joins TRBV12-3 or TRBV12-4 and TRBJ1-1, with D perhaps matching TRBD1 (6 bases). V gave up 7 bases and J gave up 1 base, with 13 bases separating them. This CDR3 has 14 amino acids. CDR3 in DNA: TGTGCCAGCACCCCTGGACAGAGGAACACTGAAGCTTTCTTT. Translated: CASTPGQRNTEAFF.